What follows are 26 T cell receptor beta chains derived from one specimen sequenced in a study of shared clonotypes between healthy human individuals (TCRdb year 2020). Library creation used the immunoSEQ multiplex PCR assay. TCRdb took over this immuneACCESS table, retaining in-frame rearrangements with V and J assigned. Such tables are incomplete; in checked studies, under half of the missing clones stem from an unresolved V gene, and the remainder is unexplained. Present in this sample are roughly 1,100,000 clones, 75% of which were seen just once. Approximately 1.5% of the sample comes from the top ten. What was sequenced was memory CD4+ T cells sorted from blood. The sample's cell subset or site label is to be understood as: CD45RA-negative fraction. Source of these receptors: a man between 18 and 29 years old in good health.

V and J are TRBV14 and TRBJ2-1; TRBD1 agrees at 11 bases. The CDR3 is 15 residues long. The V gene's germline CDR1 is SGHDN and CDR2 FVKESK. The V segment lost 6 bases and the J segment 2 bases; nucleotides outside the gene matches: 3. CDR3 coding DNA: TGTGCCAGCAGGGGGACAGGGGGACCCTACAATGAGCAGTTCTTC. Its protein is CASRGTGGPYNEQFF. The full variable domain, in which reference TRBV14 and TRBJ2-1 provide the parts outside the CDR3, is EAGVTQFPSHSVIEKGQTVTLRCDPISGHDNLYWYRRVMGKEIKFLLHFVKESKQDESGMPNNRFLAERTGGTYSTLKVQPAELEDSGVYFCASRGTGGPYNEQFFGPGTRLTVL.

The chain uses TRBV7-2 and TRBJ2-4; tentatively, D is TRBD1 (5 bases). The CDR3 runs to 15 residues. Germline values: CDR1 SGHTA, CDR2 FQGNSA. Trimming removed 5 bases at V and 0 bases at J, with 11 bases between. The CDR3 region is CASSQGALAKNIQYF. In DNA form, the CDR3 reads TGTGCCAGCAGCCAAGGGGCACTAGCCAAAAACATTCAGTACTTC.

This chain joins TRBV19 and TRBJ1-2; D is undetermined. CDR1 and CDR2 (germline): LNHDA, SQIVND (reference sequence). There are 14 residues in the CDR3. Trimming took 7 bases from V and 7 from J, leaving 19 bases between them. Here the CDR3 reads CASTPTRNVGGYTF. For the CDR3, the DNA is TGTGCCAGTACTCCGACCCGTAACGTTGGTGGCTACACCTTC. The full variable domain, rest sourced from reference TRBV19 and TRBJ1-2, is DGGITQSPKYLFRKEGQNVTLSCEQNLNHDAMYWYRQDPGQGLRLIYYSQIVNDFQKGDIAEGYSVSREKKESFPLTVTSAQKNPTAFYLCASTPTRNVGGYTFGSGTRLTVV.

The CDR3 here is CASSLGQKSNQPQHF. The CDR3 DNA is TGTGCCAGCAGCCTAGGACAGAAAAGCAATCAGCCCCAGCATTTT. The chain links TRBV6-5 to TRBJ1-5, with TRBD1 as a possible D gene (6 bases). CDR3 length equals 15 residues. V lost 6 bases and J lost 1, with 13 bases in between. Germline values: CDR1 MNHEY, CDR2 SVGAGI.

This chain uses TRBV12-5 with TRBJ1-5, with D perhaps TRBD1 (6 bases). The CDR3 spans 17 residues. V was shortened by 1 base and J by 4 bases, with 17 bases between the two germline ends. Germline-derived CDR1 and CDR2 are LGHNT and FRNRAP. CDR3 protein: CASGLAAAPGENQPQHF. The CDR3 DNA reads TGTGCTAGTGGTTTGGCTGCCGCCCCAGGGGAGAATCAGCCCCAGCATTTT.

V is TRBV28 and J is TRBJ1-6; 9 bases are a match to TRBD1. The CDR3 contains 21 residues. J lost 1 base, V lost 10 bases, and 23 bases had no gene match. The germline V gene has CDR1 MDHEN and CDR2 SYDVKM. The CDR3 spells CATMPGTGPQTPGSYNSPLHF. CDR3 in DNA: TGTGCCACCATGCCAGGGACAGGGCCTCAAACCCCGGGGTCCTATAATTCACCCCTCCACTTT.

V is TRBV4-3 and J is TRBJ2-3; D not resolved. Looked up from germline, CDR1 is LGHNA and CDR2 is YSLEER. V was shortened by 0 bases and J by 6 bases, with 7 bases between the two germline ends. The CDR3 is made up of 13 amino acids. CDR3: CASSQDPDDTQYF. The CDR3 DNA reads TGCGCCAGCAGCCAAGACCCTGATGATACGCAGTATTTT.

This chain links TRBV5-6 with TRBJ2-7; 9 bases agree with TRBD2. The trim removed 4 bases at V and 2 bases at J, leaving 4 bases unmatched. The length of the CDR3 is 14 residues. CDR1 is SGHDT and CDR2 is YYEEEE in the germline V gene. CDR3: CASSPGTSTYEQYF. The CDR3 nucleotides read TGTGCCAGCAGCCCCGGGACTAGCACCTACGAGCAGTACTTC.

This chain connects TRBV7-2 to TRBJ2-7; 9 positions agree with TRBD1. CDR3 size: 13 residues. Looked up from germline, CDR1 is SGHTA and CDR2 is FQGNSA. With V trimmed by 8 bases and J by 3 bases, 5 bases remained unmatched. The CDR3 reads CASAGTGFYEQYF. The CDR3 bases are TGTGCCAGCGCCGGGACAGGGTTCTACGAGCAGTACTTC.

This clone was found a few times. This chain links TRBV9 with TRBJ2-2; no firm D call. Germline loops: CDR1 SGDLS, CDR2 YYNGEE. The CDR3 has 15 amino acids. V dropped 3 bases and J dropped 1 base, with 10 bases sitting between them. The CDR3 sequence is CASSDGRKNTGELFF. The CDR3 region has the DNA TGTGCCAGCAGCGACGGACGGAAGAACACCGGGGAGCTGTTTTTT.

The chain has TRBV15 and TRBJ1-4; 12 nucleotides align to TRBD1. Germline loops: CDR1 LNHNV, CDR2 YYDKDF (reference sequence). The CDR3 extends over 17 amino acids. J lost 3 bases, V lost 1 base, and 3 bases had no gene match. CDR3 sequence (DNA): TGTGCCACCAGCAGAGGGGGACAGGGGGCATCTAATGAAAAACTGTTTTTT. Its translation: CATSRGGQGASNEKLFF.

The count of this clone is one. The chain uses TRBV6-1 and TRBJ2-3; D perhaps matches TRBD2 (5 bases). The ends were cut back, 4 bases at V and 2 bases at J, with 13 bases in the middle. This CDR3 has 15 residues. Germline CDR1 is MNHNS and CDR2 is SASEGT. The CDR3 DNA sequence: TGTGCCAGCAGTGCTAGAGGGCTTTACACAGATACGCAGTATTTT. It yields the protein CASSARGLYTDTQYF.

The chain employs TRBV18 and TRBJ2-1; 11 bases are a match to TRBD1. J was trimmed by 2 bases and V by 5 bases; bases with no gene match: 5. CDR1 and CDR2 (germline): KGHSH, LQKENI. This CDR3 is built from 16 residues. The CDR3 nucleotides read TGTGCCAGCTCAAAGGGGACAGGGGGGACCTACAATGAGCAGTTCTTC. Translating gives CASSKGTGGTYNEQFF.

This clone has only a few counts. V is TRBV2 and J is TRBJ2-3; D possibly corresponds to TRBD2 (6 bases). The CDR3 is 14 amino acids. Germline lookup yields CDR1 SNHLY and CDR2 FYNNEI. The V and J ends lost 7 bases and 2 bases respectively, with 13 bases between them. CDR3 nucleotides: TGTGCCAGCACCCGGACTACGCCCACAGATACGCAGTATTTT. Its translation: CASTRTTPTDTQYF.

This clone has a single count. The V gene is TRBV9, the J gene TRBJ1-2, with 10 bases that match TRBD1. Germline loops: CDR1 SGDLS, CDR2 YYNGEE. Unmatched junction bases numbered 3, after V lost 1 base and J lost 6 bases. The CDR3 is made up of 14 amino acids. CDR3 protein: CASSVRDRGDGYTF. The CDR3 bases are TGTGCCAGCAGCGTAAGGGACAGGGGTGATGGCTACACCTTC. The whole variable domain, remainder taken from reference TRBV9 and TRBJ1-2, is DSGVTQTPKHLITATGQRVTLRCSPRSGDLSVYWYQQSLDQGLQFLIQYYNGEERAKGNILERFSAQQFPDLHSELNLSSLELGDSALYFCASSVRDRGDGYTFGSGTRLTVV.

The chain is built from TRBV29-1 and TRBJ2-1; 11 bases fit TRBD2. Germline loops: CDR1 SQVTM, CDR2 ANQGSEA. The CDR3 spans 14 residues. V was pared by 7 bases and J by 3 bases, with 5 bases of the junction left unmatched. CDR3 sequence reads: CSAIAGGIYNEQFF. The CDR3, as DNA: TGCAGCGCGATAGCGGGGGGGATCTACAATGAGCAGTTCTTC.

There are a few counts of this clone. Distinct nucleotide sequences in the sample also encode this CDR3. The genes are TRBV30 and TRBJ1-1; D is undetermined. The length of the CDR3 is 13 residues. CDR1 and CDR2 from the germline V gene are GTSNPN and SVGIG (reference sequence). V was clipped by 0 bases and J by 1 base, with 6 bases between them. The CDR3 here is CAWSVQRNTEAFF. The CDR3 bases are TGTGCCTGGAGTGTTCAGAGGAACACTGAAGCTTTCTTT. The full variable domain, in which reference TRBV30 and TRBJ1-1 provide the parts outside the CDR3, is SQTIHQWPATLVQPVGSPLSLECTVEGTSNPNLYWYRQAAGRGLQLLFYSVGIGQISSEVPQNLSASRPQDRQFILSSKKLLLSDSGFYLCAWSVQRNTEAFFGQGTRLTVV.

The rearrangement joins TRBV18 to TRBJ2-3; no definite D call. The CDR3 covers 13 residues. CDR1 is KGHSH and CDR2 is LQKENI in the germline V gene. V was pared by 3 bases and J by 2 bases, with 6 bases between. This CDR3 is CASSPLSTDTQYF. CDR3 in DNA: TGTGCCAGCTCACCTCTCTCCACAGATACGCAGTATTTT.

J is TRBJ2-2 and V is TRBV4-3; 10 nucleotides line up with TRBD1. The CDR3 extends over 14 amino acids. The V segment lost 4 bases and the J segment 8 bases; nucleotides outside the gene matches: 4. Germline loops: CDR1 LGHNA, CDR2 YSLEER. The CDR3 nucleotides are TGCGCCAGCAGCCCGGGACAGGGGTATGGGGAGCTGTTTTTT. Encoded protein: CASSPGQGYGELFF.

There are a few counts of this clone. The rearrangement links TRBV5-1 to TRBJ2-1, with unresolved D. Germline V gene data show CDR1 as SGHRS and CDR2 as YFSETQ. The CDR3 is made up of 11 amino acids. V gave up 7 bases and J gave up 9 bases, with 11 bases separating them. The CDR3, as DNA: TGCGCCAGCCACTCAACTTTTGAGCAGTTCTTC. It yields the protein CASHSTFEQFF.

The rearrangement uses TRBV29-1 and TRBJ2-2; 10 bases are a match to TRBD1. The CDR3 has 15 residues. Trimming removed 4 bases from V and 3 bases from J; junction bases left unmatched: 5. Germline CDR1 SQVTM, CDR2 ANQGSEA. CDR3 amino acids: CSVGRDRGDTGELFF. The CDR3 DNA follows: TGCAGCGTTGGCCGGGACAGGGGCGACACCGGGGAGCTGTTTTTT.

V gene TRBV6-1 combines with J gene TRBJ1-5; no clear D gene. This CDR3 has 14 amino acids. V was pared by 4 bases and J by 1 base, with 8 bases between. Per the germline V gene, CDR1 is MNHNS and CDR2 is SASEGT. CDR3 loop: CASSGPTSNQPQHF. The CDR3 DNA reads TGTGCCAGCAGTGGGCCGACGAGCAATCAGCCCCAGCATTTT.

This sequence joins TRBV27 and TRBJ2-1; 9 bases match TRBD2. Germline loops: CDR1 MNHEY, CDR2 SMNVEV (reference sequence). The V segment lost 6 bases and the J segment 6 bases; nucleotides outside the gene matches: 6. CDR3 length: 14 residues. CDR3 sequence (DNA): TGTGCCAGCAGCCAGCGGGGGGCAAGCAATGAGCAGTTCTTC. Residues: CASSQRGASNEQFF.

J is TRBJ1-6 and V is TRBV5-1, with a weak D call TRBD1 (6 bases). Germline CDR1 SGHRS, CDR2 YFSETQ. V was trimmed by 0 bases and J by 5 bases, leaving 12 bases between them. The CDR3 consists of 16 residues. CDR3 DNA: TGCGCCAGCAGCTTGGGGGCGGGGGCAGATAATTCACCCCTCCACTTT. Its protein product is CASSLGAGADNSPLHF. The entire variable domain, with the rest obtained from reference TRBV5-1 and TRBJ1-6, is as follows: KAGVTQTPRYLIKTRGQQVTLSCSPISGHRSVSWYQQTPGQGLQFLFEYFSETQRNKGNFPGRFSGRQFSNSRSEMNVSTLELGDSALYLCASSLGAGADNSPLHFGNGTRLTVT.

Regarding this clone: The sample has other DNA sequences that encode this CDR3 too. The CDR3 loop reads CASSFGQGYEQYF. CDR3 DNA: TGTGCCAGCAGCTTCGGACAGGGGTACGAGCAGTACTTC. This chain links TRBV7-9 with TRBJ2-7; 9 positions match TRBD1. J gave up 4 bases and V 3 bases, and 1 base lay outside the gene matches. This CDR3 is 13 amino acids long. Germline CDR1 is SEHNR and CDR2 is FQNEAQ (reference sequence).

V and J are TRBV11-2 and TRBJ2-1; D perhaps matches TRBD2 (6 bases). CDR3 size: 17 residues. The germline gives CDR1 SGHAT, CDR2 FQNNGV. With 3 bases removed from V and 5 bases from J, the gap between germline ends came to 20 bases. The CDR3 here is CASSFGGAGSPHNEQFF. The CDR3 DNA reads TGTGCCAGCAGCTTCGGAGGGGCGGGATCCCCTCACAATGAGCAGTTCTTC.